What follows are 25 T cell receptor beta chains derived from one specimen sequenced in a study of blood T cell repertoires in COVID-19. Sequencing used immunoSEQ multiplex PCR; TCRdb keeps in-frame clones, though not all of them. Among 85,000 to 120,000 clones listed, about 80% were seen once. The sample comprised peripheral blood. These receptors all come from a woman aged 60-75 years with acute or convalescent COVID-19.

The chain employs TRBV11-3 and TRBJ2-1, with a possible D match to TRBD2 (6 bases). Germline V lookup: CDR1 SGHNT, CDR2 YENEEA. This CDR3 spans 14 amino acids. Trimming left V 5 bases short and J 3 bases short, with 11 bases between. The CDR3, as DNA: TGTGCCAGCAGCACCGGACTAATCTACAATGAGCAGTTCTTC. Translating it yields CASSTGLIYNEQFF.

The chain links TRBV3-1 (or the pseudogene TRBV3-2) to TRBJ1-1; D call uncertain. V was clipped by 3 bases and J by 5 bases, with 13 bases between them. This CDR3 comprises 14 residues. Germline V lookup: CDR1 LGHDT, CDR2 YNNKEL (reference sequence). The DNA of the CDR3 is TGTGCCAGCAGCCACGGTTCTTTAAGTACTGAAGCTTTCTTT. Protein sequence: CASSHGSLSTEAFF.

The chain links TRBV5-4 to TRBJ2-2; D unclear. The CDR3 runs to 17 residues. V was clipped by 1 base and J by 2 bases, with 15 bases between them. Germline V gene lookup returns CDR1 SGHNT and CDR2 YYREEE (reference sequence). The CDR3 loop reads CASSLYRSQVNTGELFF. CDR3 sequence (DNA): TGTGCCAGCAGCTTGTACCGAAGCCAAGTCAACACCGGGGAGCTGTTTTTT.

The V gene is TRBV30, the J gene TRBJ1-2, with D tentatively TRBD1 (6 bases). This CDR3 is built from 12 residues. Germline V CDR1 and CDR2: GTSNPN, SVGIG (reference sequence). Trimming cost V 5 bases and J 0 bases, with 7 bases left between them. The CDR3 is CAWGQTNYGYTF. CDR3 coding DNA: TGTGCCTGGGGACAGACTAACTATGGCTACACCTTC. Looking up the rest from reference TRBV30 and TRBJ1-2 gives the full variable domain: SQTIHQWPATLVQPVGSPLSLECTVEGTSNPNLYWYRQAAGRGLQLLFYSVGIGQISSEVPQNLSASRPQDRQFILSSKKLLLSDSGFYLCAWGQTNYGYTFGSGTRLTVV.

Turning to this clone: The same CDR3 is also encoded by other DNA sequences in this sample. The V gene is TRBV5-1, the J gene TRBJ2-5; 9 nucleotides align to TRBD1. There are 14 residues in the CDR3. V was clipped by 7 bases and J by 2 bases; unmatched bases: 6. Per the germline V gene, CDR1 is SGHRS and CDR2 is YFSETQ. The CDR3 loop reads CASSPGQGQETQYF. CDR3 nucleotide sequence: TGCGCCAGCTCTCCGGGACAGGGACAAGAGACCCAGTACTTC.

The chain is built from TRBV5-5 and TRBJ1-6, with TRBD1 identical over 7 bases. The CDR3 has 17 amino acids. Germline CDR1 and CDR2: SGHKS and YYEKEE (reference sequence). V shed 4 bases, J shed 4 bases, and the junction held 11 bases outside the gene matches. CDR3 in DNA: TGTGCCAGCAGCAGTACCGGGACAGCCGTTTATAATTCACCCCTCCACTTT. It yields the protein CASSSTGTAVYNSPLHF. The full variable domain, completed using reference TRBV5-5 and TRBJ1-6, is DAGVTQSPTHLIKTRGQQVTLRCSPISGHKSVSWYQQVLGQGPQFIFQYYEKEERGRGNFPDRFSARQFPNYSSELNVNALLLGDSALYLCASSSTGTAVYNSPLHFGNGTRLTVT.

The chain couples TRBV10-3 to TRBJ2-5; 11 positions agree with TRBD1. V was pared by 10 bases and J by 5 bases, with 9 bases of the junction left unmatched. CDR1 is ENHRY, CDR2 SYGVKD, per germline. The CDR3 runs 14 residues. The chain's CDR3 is CATRGQGATETQYF. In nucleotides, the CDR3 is TGTGCCACGAGAGGACAGGGGGCAACGGAGACCCAGTACTTC.

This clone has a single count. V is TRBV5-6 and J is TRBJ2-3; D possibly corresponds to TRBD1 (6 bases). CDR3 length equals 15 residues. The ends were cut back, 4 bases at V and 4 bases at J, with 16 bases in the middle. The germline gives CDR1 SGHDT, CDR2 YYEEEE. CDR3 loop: CASSKRQVASDTQYF. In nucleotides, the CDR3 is TGTGCCAGCAGCAAGAGACAGGTGGCATCAGATACGCAGTATTTT.

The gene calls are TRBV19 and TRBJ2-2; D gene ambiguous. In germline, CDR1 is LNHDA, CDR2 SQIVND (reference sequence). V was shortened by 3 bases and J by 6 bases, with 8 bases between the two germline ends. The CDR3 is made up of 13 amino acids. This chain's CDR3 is CASSIVSAGELFF. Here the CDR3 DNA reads TGTGCCAGTAGTATTGTCTCGGCCGGGGAGCTGTTTTTT.

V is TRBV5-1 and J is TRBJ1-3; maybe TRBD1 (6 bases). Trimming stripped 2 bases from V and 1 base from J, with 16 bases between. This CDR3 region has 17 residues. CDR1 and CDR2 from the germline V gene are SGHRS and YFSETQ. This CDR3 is CASSFSTGIRSGNTIYF. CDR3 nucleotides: TGCGCCAGCAGCTTTAGCACAGGGATTCGGTCTGGAAACACCATATATTTT.

The CDR3 nucleotides read TGTGCCAGCAGTTTTAAGGACAGGGGGCGGGAAAAACTGTTTTTT. Translated: CASSFKDRGREKLFF. The chain is built from TRBV27 and TRBJ1-4; TRBD1 matches at 11 bases. This CDR3 spans 15 amino acids. The ends lost 3 bases at V and 8 bases at J; junction bases unmatched: 5. Germline V CDR1 and CDR2: MNHEY, SMNVEV (reference sequence).

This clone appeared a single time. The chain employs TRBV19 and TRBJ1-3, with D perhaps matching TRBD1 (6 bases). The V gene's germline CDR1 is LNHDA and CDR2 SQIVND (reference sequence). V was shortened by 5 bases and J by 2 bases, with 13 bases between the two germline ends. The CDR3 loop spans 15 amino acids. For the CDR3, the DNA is TGTGCCAGTAGTCCTCGGACAGCGACTGGAAACACCATATATTTT. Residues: CASSPRTATGNTIYF.

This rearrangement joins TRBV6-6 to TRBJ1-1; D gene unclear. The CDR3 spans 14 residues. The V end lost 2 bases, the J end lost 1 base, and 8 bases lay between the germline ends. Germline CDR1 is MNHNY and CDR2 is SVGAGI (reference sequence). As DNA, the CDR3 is TGTGCCAGCAGTTACAACTCGAGGAACACTGAAGCTTTCTTT. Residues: CASSYNSRNTEAFF.

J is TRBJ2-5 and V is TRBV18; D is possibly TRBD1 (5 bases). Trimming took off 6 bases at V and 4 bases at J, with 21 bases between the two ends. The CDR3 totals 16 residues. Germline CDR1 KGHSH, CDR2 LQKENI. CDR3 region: CASSHSRQGPRETQYF. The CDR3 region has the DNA TGTGCCAGCTCCCACTCCCGGCAGGGCCCGCGAGAGACCCAGTACTTC.

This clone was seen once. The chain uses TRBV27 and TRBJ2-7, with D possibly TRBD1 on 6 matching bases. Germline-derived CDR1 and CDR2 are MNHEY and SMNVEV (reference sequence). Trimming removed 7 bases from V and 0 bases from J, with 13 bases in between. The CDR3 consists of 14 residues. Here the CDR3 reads CASKPGTYSYEQYF. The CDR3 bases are TGTGCCAGCAAACCAGGGACATACTCCTACGAGCAGTACTTC.

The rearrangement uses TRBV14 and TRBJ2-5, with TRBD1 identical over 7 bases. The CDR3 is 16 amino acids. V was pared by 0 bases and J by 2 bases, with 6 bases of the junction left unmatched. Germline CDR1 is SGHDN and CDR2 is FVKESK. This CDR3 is CASSQEYRGAQETQYF. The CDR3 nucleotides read TGTGCCAGCAGCCAAGAGTACAGGGGCGCACAAGAGACCCAGTACTTC.

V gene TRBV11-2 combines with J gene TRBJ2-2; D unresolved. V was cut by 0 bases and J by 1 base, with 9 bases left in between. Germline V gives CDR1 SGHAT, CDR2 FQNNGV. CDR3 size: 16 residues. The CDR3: CASSLESVQNTGELFF. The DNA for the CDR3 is TGTGCCAGCAGCTTAGAGTCCGTACAGAACACCGGGGAGCTGTTTTTT.

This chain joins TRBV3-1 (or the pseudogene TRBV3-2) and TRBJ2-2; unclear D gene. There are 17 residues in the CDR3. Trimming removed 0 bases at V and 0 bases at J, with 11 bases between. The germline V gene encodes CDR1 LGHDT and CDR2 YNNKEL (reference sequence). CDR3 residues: CASSQDQWSANTGELFF. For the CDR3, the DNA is TGTGCCAGCAGCCAAGATCAATGGTCAGCGAACACCGGGGAGCTGTTTTTT.

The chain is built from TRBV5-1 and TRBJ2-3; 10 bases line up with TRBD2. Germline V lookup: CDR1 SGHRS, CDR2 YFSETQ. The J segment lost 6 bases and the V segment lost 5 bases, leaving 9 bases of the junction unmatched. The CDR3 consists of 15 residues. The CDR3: CASSSGLAERDTQYF. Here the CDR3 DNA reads TGCGCCAGCAGTTCAGGACTAGCGGAACGGGATACGCAGTATTTT. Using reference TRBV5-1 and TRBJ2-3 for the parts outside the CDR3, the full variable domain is KAGVTQTPRYLIKTRGQQVTLSCSPISGHRSVSWYQQTPGQGLQFLFEYFSETQRNKGNFPGRFSGRQFSNSRSEMNVSTLELGDSALYLCASSSGLAERDTQYFGPGTRLTVL.

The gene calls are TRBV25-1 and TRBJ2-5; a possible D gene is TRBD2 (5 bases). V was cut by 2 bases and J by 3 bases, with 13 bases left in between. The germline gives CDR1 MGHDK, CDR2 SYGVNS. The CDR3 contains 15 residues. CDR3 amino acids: CASSERLAGEETQYF. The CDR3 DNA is TGTGCCAGCAGTGAACGTCTAGCCGGCGAAGAGACCCAGTACTTC.

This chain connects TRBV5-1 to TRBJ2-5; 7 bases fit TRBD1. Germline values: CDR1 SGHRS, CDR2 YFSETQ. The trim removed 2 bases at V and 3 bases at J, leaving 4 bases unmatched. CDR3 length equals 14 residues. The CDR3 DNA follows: TGCGCCAGCAGCTTCCGGGACAGAGAAGAGACCCAGTACTTC. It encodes CASSFRDREETQYF.

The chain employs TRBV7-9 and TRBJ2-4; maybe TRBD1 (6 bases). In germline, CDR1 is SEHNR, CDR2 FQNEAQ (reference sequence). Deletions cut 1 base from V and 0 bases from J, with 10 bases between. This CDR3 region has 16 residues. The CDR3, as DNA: TGTGCCAGCAGCTTAGAAGTCAGGGGAGCCAAAAACATTCAGTACTTC. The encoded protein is CASSLEVRGAKNIQYF.

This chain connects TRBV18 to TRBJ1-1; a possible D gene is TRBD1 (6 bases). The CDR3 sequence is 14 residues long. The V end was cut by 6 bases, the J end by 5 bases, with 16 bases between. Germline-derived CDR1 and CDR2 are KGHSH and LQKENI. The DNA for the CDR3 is TGTGCCAGCTCCCCTACAGGGTTCGGGACTGAAGCTTTCTTT. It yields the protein CASSPTGFGTEAFF.

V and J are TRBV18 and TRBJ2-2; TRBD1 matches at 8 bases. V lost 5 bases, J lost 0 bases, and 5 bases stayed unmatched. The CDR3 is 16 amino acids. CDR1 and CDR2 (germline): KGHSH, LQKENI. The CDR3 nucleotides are TGTGCCAGCTCATCACAGGGGGTCACGAACACCGGGGAGCTGTTTTTT. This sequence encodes CASSSQGVTNTGELFF.

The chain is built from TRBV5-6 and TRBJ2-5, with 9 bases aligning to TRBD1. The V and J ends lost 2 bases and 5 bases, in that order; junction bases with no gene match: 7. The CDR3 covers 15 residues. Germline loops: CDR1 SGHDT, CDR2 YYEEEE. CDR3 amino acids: CASSFGQGLGETQYF. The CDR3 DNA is TGTGCCAGCAGCTTCGGACAGGGGCTTGGGGAGACCCAGTACTTC.